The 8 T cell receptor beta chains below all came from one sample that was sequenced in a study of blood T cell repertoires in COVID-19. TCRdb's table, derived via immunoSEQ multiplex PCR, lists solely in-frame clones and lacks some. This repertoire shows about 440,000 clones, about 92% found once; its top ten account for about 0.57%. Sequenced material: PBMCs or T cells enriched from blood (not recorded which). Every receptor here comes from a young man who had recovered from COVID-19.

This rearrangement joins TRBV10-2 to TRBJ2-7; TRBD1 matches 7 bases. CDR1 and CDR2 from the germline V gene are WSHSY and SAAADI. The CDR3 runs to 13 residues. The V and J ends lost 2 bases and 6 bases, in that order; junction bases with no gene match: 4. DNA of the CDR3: TGCGCCAGCAGTGAGACAGGGGTAGGCGAGCAGTACTTC. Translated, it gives CASSETGVGEQYF.

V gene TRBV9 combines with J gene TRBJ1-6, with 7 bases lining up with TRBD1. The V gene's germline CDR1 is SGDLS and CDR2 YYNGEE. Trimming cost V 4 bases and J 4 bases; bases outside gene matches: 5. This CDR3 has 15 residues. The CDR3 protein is CASSPHRGYNSPLHF. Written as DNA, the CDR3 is TGTGCCAGCAGCCCGCACAGGGGTTATAATTCACCCCTCCACTTT.

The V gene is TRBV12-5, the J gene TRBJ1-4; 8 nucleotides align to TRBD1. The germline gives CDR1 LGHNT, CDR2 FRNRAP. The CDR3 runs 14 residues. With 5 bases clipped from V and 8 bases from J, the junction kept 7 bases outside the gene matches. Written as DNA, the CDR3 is TGTGCTAGTGGTCAATCAGGGGGCGGGGAAAAACTGTTTTTT. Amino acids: CASGQSGGGEKLFF.

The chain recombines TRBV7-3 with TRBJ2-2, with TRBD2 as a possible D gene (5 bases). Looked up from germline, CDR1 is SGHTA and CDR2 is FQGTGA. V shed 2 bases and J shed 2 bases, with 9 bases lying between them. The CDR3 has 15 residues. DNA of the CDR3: TGTGCCAGCAGCTTACTAGCTGCCAACACCGGGGAGCTGTTTTTT. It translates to CASSLLAANTGELFF.

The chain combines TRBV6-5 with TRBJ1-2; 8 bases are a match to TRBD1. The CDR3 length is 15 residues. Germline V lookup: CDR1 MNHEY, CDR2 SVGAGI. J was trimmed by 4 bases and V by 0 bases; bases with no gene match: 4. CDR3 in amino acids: CASSYSNRGGYGYTF. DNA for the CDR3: TGTGCCAGCAGTTACTCGAACAGGGGGGGCTATGGCTACACCTTC.

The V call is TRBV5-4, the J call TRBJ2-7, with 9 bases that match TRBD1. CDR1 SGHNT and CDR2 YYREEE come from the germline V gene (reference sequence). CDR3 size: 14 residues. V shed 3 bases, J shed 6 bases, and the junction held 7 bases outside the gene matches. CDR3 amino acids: CASSSRDRAGEQYF. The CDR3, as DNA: TGTGCCAGCAGCTCCCGGGACAGGGCCGGCGAGCAGTACTTC. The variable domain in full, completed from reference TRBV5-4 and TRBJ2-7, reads ETGVTQSPTHLIKTRGQQVTLRCSSQSGHNTVSWYQQALGQGPQFIFQYYREEENGRGNFPPRFSGLQFPNYSSELNVNALELDDSALYLCASSSRDRAGEQYFGPGTRLTVT.

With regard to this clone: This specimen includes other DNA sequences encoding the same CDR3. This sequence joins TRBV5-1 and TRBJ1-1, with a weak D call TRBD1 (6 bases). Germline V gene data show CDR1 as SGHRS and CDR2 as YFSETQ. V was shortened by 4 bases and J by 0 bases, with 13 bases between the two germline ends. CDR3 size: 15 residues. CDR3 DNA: TGCGCCAGCAGCCTGGACCCAGGGGTGAACACTGAAGCTTTCTTT. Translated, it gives CASSLDPGVNTEAFF.

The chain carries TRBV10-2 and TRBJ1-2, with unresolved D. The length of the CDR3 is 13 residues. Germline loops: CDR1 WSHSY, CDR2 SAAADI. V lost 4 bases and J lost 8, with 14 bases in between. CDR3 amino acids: CASSAEGPSGYTF. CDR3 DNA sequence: TGCGCCAGCAGTGCGGAGGGCCCATCCGGCTACACCTTC.